A single sample gave rise to the 25 T cell receptor beta chains below, sequenced in a study of shared clonotypes between healthy human individuals. Here immunoSEQ multiplex PCR was the method, and the copy in TCRdb shows in-frame clones only, minus some. The sample yields approximately 500,000 clones, roughly 95% seen once. The sequenced sample consisted of naive CD4+ T cells sorted from blood. Subset reported: CD45RA+ positively selected. These receptors all come from a woman in her 30s in good health.

The J gene is TRBJ2-6, the V gene TRBV5-6; perhaps TRBD1 as D (6 bases). The V end lost 4 bases, the J end lost 2 bases, and 10 bases lay between the germline ends. Germline-derived CDR1 and CDR2 are SGHDT and YYEEEE. CDR3 length: 15 residues. In nucleotides, the CDR3 is TGTGCCAGCAGCCAGGGGTTTACTGGGGCCAACGTCCTGACTTTC. This gives the protein CASSQGFTGANVLTF.

V gene TRBV10-2 combines with J gene TRBJ2-3; 12 nucleotides match TRBD1. Looked up from germline, CDR1 is WSHSY and CDR2 is SAAADI. V was clipped by 9 bases and J by 5 bases; unmatched bases: 3. This CDR3 region has 13 residues. The CDR3: CASRDRGQDTQYF. In nucleotides, the CDR3 is TGCGCCAGTCGGGACAGGGGGCAAGATACGCAGTATTTT.

Comment on this clone: Other nucleotide sequences from this sample produce the same CDR3. The chain combines TRBV18 with TRBJ1-1, with D tentatively TRBD1 (5 bases). In germline, CDR1 is KGHSH, CDR2 LQKENI. The CDR3 totals 13 residues. Trimming stripped 3 bases from V and 1 base from J, with 6 bases between. The CDR3 DNA sequence: TGTGCCAGCTCACCTACAGGGAACACTGAAGCTTTCTTT. Protein: CASSPTGNTEAFF.

This chain joins TRBV7-2 and TRBJ2-3, with TRBD2 matching 7 bases. V shed 4 bases and J 0 bases; nucleotides not matched to a gene: 7. CDR1 is SGHTA, CDR2 FQGNSA, per germline. The CDR3 runs to 16 residues. The CDR3: CASSSPKTSSTDTQYF. As DNA, the CDR3 is TGTGCCAGCAGCTCACCCAAGACTAGCAGCACAGATACGCAGTATTTT.

V usage is TRBV7-3 and J usage is TRBJ2-7; no definite D call. The CDR3 loop spans 13 amino acids. Trimming left V 5 bases short and J 7 bases short, with 15 bases between. CDR1 and CDR2 (germline): SGHTA, FQGTGA. The CDR3: CASSPIPYEEQYF. The CDR3 nucleotides read TGTGCCAGCAGCCCAATTCCTTATGAAGAGCAGTACTTC.

The chain has TRBV27 and TRBJ1-2, with unresolved D. Germline assignment: CDR1 MNHEY and CDR2 SMNVEV (reference sequence). There are 16 residues in the CDR3. The V and J ends lost 8 bases and 3 bases respectively, with 22 bases between them. CDR3 nucleotides: TGTGCCAGCCCCGGGGATGCTGGGGATATTTACTATGGCTACACCTTC. Protein product: CASPGDAGDIYYGYTF.

The rearrangement joins TRBV7-7 to TRBJ2-2, with 11 bases lining up with TRBD2. With 5 bases clipped from V and 4 bases from J, the junction kept 6 bases outside the gene matches. The germline CDR1 and CDR2 sequences are SSHAT and FNYEAQ (reference sequence). This CDR3 has 16 residues. Here the CDR3 reads CASSTWTSGSTGELFF. CDR3 sequence (DNA): TGTGCCAGCAGCACTTGGACTAGCGGGTCCACCGGGGAGCTGTTTTTT.

The V gene is TRBV28, the J gene TRBJ1-2; a weak D match, TRBD1 (6 bases). Trimming removed 4 bases at V and 4 bases at J, with 13 bases between. Per germline, CDR1 MDHEN and CDR2 SYDVKM. The CDR3 extends over 14 amino acids. The CDR3 region has the DNA TGTGCCAGCAGTTATTCGGGGGCTAGCTATGGCTACACCTTC. Translated, it gives CASSYSGASYGYTF.

The V call is TRBV5-1, the J call TRBJ2-3, with TRBD1 identical over 12 bases. Trimming at V came to 4 bases and at J to 4 bases, leaving 4 bases not matched to a gene. Looked up from germline, CDR1 is SGHRS and CDR2 is YFSETQ. This CDR3 spans 15 amino acids. CDR3: CASSRDRGRPDTQYF. The CDR3 DNA reads as TGCGCCAGCAGCCGGGACAGGGGGCGCCCAGATACGCAGTATTTT.

The chain is built from TRBV19 and TRBJ1-1; TRBD1 matches 10 bases. Trimming took 6 bases from V and 3 from J; bases not matched to a gene: 7. Germline V gene lookup returns CDR1 LNHDA and CDR2 SQIVND (reference sequence). CDR3 length: 15 residues. The CDR3: CASRTGGEIYTEAFF. The CDR3 DNA reads TGTGCCAGTAGGACAGGGGGCGAGATATACACTGAAGCTTTCTTT.

The J gene is TRBJ2-1, the V gene TRBV5-1; 10 positions agree with TRBD1. In germline, CDR1 is SGHRS, CDR2 YFSETQ. V dropped 3 bases and J dropped 4; count of bases not matched to a gene: 4. CDR3 size: 15 residues. CDR3 nucleotide sequence: TGCGCCAGCAGCTGGGGACAGGGGCATTACAATGAGCAGTTCTTC. Protein: CASSWGQGHYNEQFF.

The chain employs TRBV10-3 and TRBJ2-7, with D tentatively TRBD1 (6 bases). Trimming removed 10 bases at V and 3 bases at J, with 13 bases between. This CDR3 has 12 amino acids. The germline V gene encodes CDR1 ENHRY and CDR2 SYGVKD. The CDR3 spells CATRGDNYEQYF. CDR3 bases: TGTGCCACCCGAGGGGACAACTACGAGCAGTACTTC.

CDR3 loop: CASSFGGPTDTQYF. In DNA, the CDR3 is TGTGCCAGCAGTTTCGGGGGCCCCACAGATACGCAGTATTTT. The chain is built from TRBV6-5 and TRBJ2-3; D might be TRBD1 or TRBD2, each matching 6 bases. This CDR3 contains 14 residues. Germline V gene sequence: CDR1 MNHEY, CDR2 SVGAGI. Trimming left V 4 bases short and J 2 bases short, with 10 bases between.

CDR3 DNA sequence: TGTGCCAGCAGTTACGACGCCCGAGAGGGCTACACCTTC. It specifies CASSYDAREGYTF. The rearrangement links TRBV6-5 to TRBJ1-2; no clear D gene. This CDR3 has 13 amino acids. The germline gives CDR1 MNHEY, CDR2 SVGAGI. Trimming took 2 bases from V and 8 from J, leaving 12 bases between them.

The chain employs TRBV4-3 and TRBJ2-2; D is ambiguous. This CDR3 region has 11 residues. Germline V gene lookup returns CDR1 LGHNA and CDR2 YSLEER. Trimming took 5 bases from V and 6 from J, leaving 4 bases between them. The CDR3 DNA follows: TGCGCCAGCAGCAAGTCCGGGGAGCTGTTTTTT. Protein sequence: CASSKSGELFF.

CDR3 bases: TGCAGCGTTGGAGACGACTCCTACGAGCAGTACTTC. Translated: CSVGDDSYEQYF. The chain recombines TRBV29-1 with TRBJ2-7; D unclear. The CDR3 loop spans 12 amino acids. Trimming shortened V by 4 bases and J by 0 bases, and 7 bases separated the two germline ends. Per germline, CDR1 SQVTM and CDR2 ANQGSEA.

V usage is TRBV15 and J usage is TRBJ2-7, with D uncertain. There are 17 residues in the CDR3. V dropped 0 bases and J dropped 7 bases, with 22 bases sitting between them. The germline V gene has CDR1 LNHNV and CDR2 YYDKDF (reference sequence). The CDR3, as DNA: TGTGCCACCAGCAGAGAGGTGTGGCTACCGAACGATCGGGAGCAGTACTTC. It specifies CATSREVWLPNDREQYF.

The rearrangement links TRBV5-1 to TRBJ2-3, with 13 bases lining up with TRBD2. Germline CDR1 and CDR2: SGHRS and YFSETQ. V trimming: 3 bases; J trimming: 2 bases; junction bases outside the gene matches: 3. The CDR3 has 16 residues. The CDR3 loop is CASSSGTSGITDTQYF. The CDR3 DNA reads TGCGCCAGCAGCTCCGGGACTAGCGGGATCACAGATACGCAGTATTTT.

The chain couples TRBV10-3 to TRBJ2-1; TRBD2 might be the D (5 bases). Germline CDR1 and CDR2: ENHRY and SYGVKD. V lost 3 bases and J 9 bases, leaving 9 bases between the germline ends. This CDR3 has 12 residues. Written as DNA, the CDR3 is TGTGCCATCAGTGACCTAGCTGTTGAGCAGTTCTTC. Its protein product is CAISDLAVEQFF.

This clone was detected only once. This sequence joins TRBV28 and TRBJ2-6; D is ambiguous. V was shortened by 4 bases and J by 4 bases, with 14 bases between the two germline ends. Germline lookup yields CDR1 MDHEN and CDR2 SYDVKM. The length of the CDR3 is 16 residues. The CDR3 reads CASSYPTRTGANVLTF. Here the CDR3 DNA reads TGTGCCAGCAGTTACCCGACGAGGACCGGGGCCAACGTCCTGACTTTC.

The V call is TRBV5-5, the J call TRBJ2-1; 7 positions agree with TRBD2. The ends lost 0 bases at V and 6 bases at J; junction bases unmatched: 3. The CDR3 consists of 14 residues. Germline-derived CDR1 and CDR2 are SGHKS and YYEKEE (reference sequence). CDR3 DNA sequence: TGTGCCAGCAGCTTGGTGGCGGGAGTCAATGAGCAGTTCTTC. It specifies CASSLVAGVNEQFF.

This chain uses TRBV27 with TRBJ1-6; weak D call: TRBD1 (5 bases). From germline, CDR1 is MNHEY and CDR2 SMNVEV (reference sequence). This CDR3 comprises 13 residues. Deletions cut 3 bases from V and 11 bases from J, with 11 bases between. CDR3 sequence reads: CASSLGGAPPLHF. The CDR3 DNA reads TGTGCCAGCAGTTTGGGGGGAGCGCCACCCCTCCACTTT.

V and J are TRBV6-5 and TRBJ2-3; D is uncertain. V shed 0 bases and J shed 7 bases, with 17 bases lying between them. CDR3 size: 16 residues. The germline V gene has CDR1 MNHEY and CDR2 SVGAGI. CDR3 sequence (DNA): TGTGCCAGCAGTTACTCGTTCCAACCAGATGGGTATACGCAGTATTTT. Translating gives CASSYSFQPDGYTQYF.

The rearrangement uses TRBV19 and TRBJ1-1, with a tentative D call TRBD1 (5 bases). There are 13 residues in the CDR3. V lost 5 bases, J lost 0 bases, and 7 bases lay in between. The V gene's germline CDR1 is LNHDA and CDR2 SQIVND (reference sequence). CDR3 sequence reads: CASSEGVNTEAFF. The CDR3 coding sequence is TGTGCCAGTAGTGAAGGGGTGAACACTGAAGCTTTCTTT.

The chain combines TRBV19 with TRBJ1-5, with D possibly TRBD1 on 6 matching bases. This CDR3 has 16 amino acids. CDR1 is LNHDA, CDR2 SQIVND, per germline (reference sequence). V was trimmed by 9 bases and J by 0 bases, leaving 18 bases between them. The CDR3 coding sequence is TGTGCCAGCCGGGGGCCGGGCGCCTATAGCAATCAGCCCCAGCATTTT. Its protein is CASRGPGAYSNQPQHF.